The 23 T cell receptor beta chains presented below share a single source sample, sequenced in a study of T-cell memory formation after mild COVID-19. TCRdb analysed the 5' RACE reads with MiXCR anew, one entry per CDR3 protein. The data contain approximately 150,000 distinct CDR3 sequences, about 19% of them singletons. The sample comprised PBMCs or a T cell subset sorted from them (not recorded which). The origin of the receptors is an adult woman who had mild COVID-19 (a few samples of this study predate the infection). Cell type and time point are not known.

This clonotype has only a few counts. The chain carries TRBV12-3 or TRBV12-4 and TRBJ2-1; D is undetermined. With 0 bases removed from V and 0 bases from J, the gap between germline ends came to 6 bases. The CDR3 contains 15 residues. The CDR3: CASSLASLSYNEQFF. The CDR3 DNA reads TGTGCCAGCAGTTTAGCTAGTCTCTCCTACAATGAGCAGTTCTTC.

This clonotype occurred a few times. V usage is TRBV7-2 and J usage is TRBJ2-7, with 7 bases aligning to TRBD2. Germline assignment: CDR1 SGHTA and CDR2 FQGNSA. The CDR3 consists of 17 residues. The junction had 14 bases not matched to a gene; V was cut back by 3 bases and J by 3 bases. CDR3 DNA: TGTGCCAGCAGCTTCGGGCGGGGGAACACTCTGCGCTACGAGCAGTACTTC. Residues: CASSFGRGNTLRYEQYF. The entire variable domain, with the rest obtained from reference TRBV7-2 and TRBJ2-7, is as follows: GAGVSQSPSNKVTEKGKDVELRCDPISGHTALYWYRQSLGQGLEFLIYFQGNSAPDKSGLPSDRFSAERTGGSVSTLTIQRTQQEDSAVYLCASSFGRGNTLRYEQYFGPGTRLTVT.

This chain uses TRBV20-1 with TRBJ2-5; TRBD2 matches 10 bases. Trimming removed 7 bases from V and 5 bases from J; junction bases left unmatched: 4. Germline CDR1 and CDR2: DFQATT and SNEGSKA (reference sequence). The CDR3 loop spans 12 amino acids. CDR3 sequence: CSGEAGGETQYF. CDR3 sequence (DNA): TGCAGTGGGGAAGCGGGAGGGGAGACCCAGTACTTC.

This clonotype was counted between two and nine times. This chain connects TRBV6-5 to TRBJ2-7, with 7 bases aligning to TRBD1. Germline V CDR1 and CDR2: MNHEY, SVGAGI. Trimming removed 7 bases from V and 6 bases from J; junction bases left unmatched: 3. The CDR3 length is 11 residues. In DNA form, the CDR3 reads TGTGCCAGCAAAGCAGGGGGCGAGCAGTACTTC. It yields the protein CASKAGGEQYF.

The CDR3 nucleotides are TGTGCCACCAGCAGAGATTCCGGACAGGGGAAAGCTTTCTTT. This translates into CATSRDSGQGKAFF. The chain carries TRBV15 and TRBJ1-1; 9 bases match TRBD1. The trim removed 0 bases at V and 9 bases at J, leaving 5 bases unmatched. Looked up from germline, CDR1 is LNHNV and CDR2 is YYDKDF (reference sequence). There are 14 residues in the CDR3. The full variable domain, its missing parts supplied by reference TRBV15 and TRBJ1-1, is DAMVIQNPRYQVTQFGKPVTLSCSQTLNHNVMYWYQQKSSQAPKLLFHYYDKDFNNEADTPDNFQSRRPNTSFCFLDIRSPGLGDTAMYLCATSRDSGQGKAFFGQGTRLTVV.

The J gene is TRBJ2-1, the V gene TRBV20-1, with 14 bases identical to TRBD2. CDR1 DFQATT and CDR2 SNEGSKA come from the germline V gene (reference sequence). The J segment lost 9 bases and the V segment lost 6 bases, leaving 7 bases of the junction unmatched. This CDR3 has 14 residues. The CDR3 nucleotides read TGCAGTGCCCCGGGACTAGCGGGAGTGAGTGAGCAGTTCTTC. Its protein product is CSAPGLAGVSEQFF.

The rearrangement joins TRBV15 to TRBJ2-7; 10 bases agree with TRBD2. CDR3 length equals 16 residues. The germline V gene encodes CDR1 LNHNV and CDR2 YYDKDF (reference sequence). The junction had 2 bases not matched to a gene; V was cut back by 0 bases and J by 0 bases. The CDR3 loop reads CATSRDRTSGSYEQYF. Written as DNA, the CDR3 is TGTGCCACCAGCAGAGACCGGACTAGCGGCTCCTACGAGCAGTACTTC. Filled out from reference TRBV15 and TRBJ2-7, the complete variable domain reads DAMVIQNPRYQVTQFGKPVTLSCSQTLNHNVMYWYQQKSSQAPKLLFHYYDKDFNNEADTPDNFQSRRPNTSFCFLDIRSPGLGDTAMYLCATSRDRTSGSYEQYFGPGTRLTVT.

The chain combines TRBV29-1 with TRBJ2-1; 10 bases match TRBD2. Germline V gene lookup returns CDR1 SQVTM and CDR2 ANQGSEA. V shed 6 bases and J 1 base; nucleotides not matched to a gene: 3. The CDR3 is 14 amino acids. CDR3: CSVETSGSYNEQFF. In DNA, the CDR3 is TGCAGCGTGGAGACTAGCGGGTCCTACAATGAGCAGTTCTTC.

A few counts support this clonotype. The gene calls are TRBV29-1 and TRBJ2-3; 8 bases align to TRBD2. CDR1 and CDR2 (germline): SQVTM, ANQGSEA. This CDR3 contains 15 residues. J lost 0 bases, V lost 5 bases, and 7 bases had no gene match. The CDR3 reads CSVYGRAWSTDTQYF. CDR3 nucleotide sequence: TGCAGCGTTTACGGGAGGGCATGGAGCACAGATACGCAGTATTTT.

This clonotype was seen a few times. The chain links TRBV10-3 to TRBJ1-3; D call uncertain. The CDR3 consists of 13 residues. Germline V CDR1 and CDR2: ENHRY, SYGVKD. V was trimmed by 2 bases and J by 1 base, leaving 3 bases between them. CDR3 residues: CAISEASGNTIYF. CDR3 nucleotide sequence: TGTGCCATCAGTGAGGCTTCTGGAAACACCATATATTTT.

In its sample, this clonotype was seen a few times. CDR3 sequence: CASSPPGTRAGNEQFF. The CDR3 nucleotides read TGTGCCAGCAGCCCTCCCGGGACTAGGGCGGGCAATGAGCAGTTCTTC. The J gene is TRBJ2-1, the V gene TRBV7-8; 8 positions match TRBD2. Looked up from germline, CDR1 is SGHVS and CDR2 is FQNEAQ. The V gene end was trimmed by 5 bases and the J gene end by 6 bases; junction bases not matched to a gene: 12. The CDR3 contains 16 residues.

This chain connects TRBV5-4 to TRBJ2-3, with 8 bases matching TRBD2. V gave up 2 bases and J gave up 2 bases; unmatched junction bases: 7. This CDR3 is 16 amino acids long. CDR1 and CDR2 from the germline V gene are SGHNT and YYREEE (reference sequence). CDR3 nucleotide sequence: TGTGCCAGCAGCTTACTTTGGACTAGCCCCACAGATACGCAGTATTTT. Translated, it gives CASSLLWTSPTDTQYF.

The chain links TRBV12-3 or TRBV12-4 to TRBJ1-5; 7 bases are a match to TRBD1. The CDR3 sequence is 14 residues long. Trimming at V came to 6 bases and at J to 5 bases, leaving 7 bases not matched to a gene. DNA of the CDR3: TGTGCCAGCAGGTACAGGGGCGTCGATCAGCCCCAGCATTTT. Amino acids: CASRYRGVDQPQHF.

The CDR3 loop is CASSERRQDYGYTF. CDR3 sequence (DNA): TGTGCCAGCAGTGAACGGCGACAGGACTATGGCTACACCTTC. The chain recombines TRBV6-1 with TRBJ1-2, with a tentative D call TRBD1 (6 bases). CDR1 is MNHNS, CDR2 SASEGT, per germline. The CDR3 spans 14 residues. V was pared by 2 bases and J by 3 bases, with 10 bases between.

In its sample, this clonotype was seen a few times. The chain is built from TRBV12-3 or TRBV12-4 and TRBJ2-4; D not resolved. V was shortened by 4 bases and J by 9 bases, with 7 bases between the two germline ends. CDR3 size: 11 residues. The CDR3 region is CASSYNGIQYF. Here the CDR3 DNA reads TGTGCCAGCAGTTACAATGGCATTCAGTACTTC.

This clonotype was seen only a few times. The chain has TRBV7-2 and TRBJ2-3; D gene uncertain. The CDR3 consists of 15 residues. The germline CDR1 and CDR2 sequences are SGHTA and FQGNSA. V lost 5 bases, J lost 1 base, and 13 bases lay in between. The CDR3 loop is CASSRGGIGTDTQYF. The CDR3 nucleotides are TGTGCCAGCAGCCGAGGTGGGATTGGCACAGATACGCAGTATTTT. The variable domain in full, completed from reference TRBV7-2 and TRBJ2-3, reads GAGVSQSPSNKVTEKGKDVELRCDPISGHTALYWYRQSLGQGLEFLIYFQGNSAPDKSGLPSDRFSAERTGGSVSTLTIQRTQQEDSAVYLCASSRGGIGTDTQYFGPGTRLTVL.

This clonotype was seen more than once but under ten times. The chain combines TRBV5-6 with TRBJ2-3; TRBD1 might be the D (7 bases). The CDR3 totals 15 residues. Between the trimmed V and J ends, which lost 5 bases and 5 bases, there was a span of 18 bases. Germline V gives CDR1 SGHDT, CDR2 YYEEEE. The CDR3 here is CASSFAGGGRDTQYF. Here the CDR3 DNA reads TGTGCCAGCAGTTTTGCAGGAGGGGGCCGAGATACGCAGTATTTT.

There are a few counts of this clonotype. This rearrangement joins TRBV20-1 to TRBJ1-1; 8 positions match TRBD1. Germline V lookup: CDR1 DFQATT, CDR2 SNEGSKA (reference sequence). The CDR3 contains 12 residues. V shed 1 base, J shed 5 bases, and the junction held 0 bases outside the gene matches. DNA of the CDR3: TGCAGTGCTAGAGGGACAGGGACTGAAGCTTTCTTT. Its translation: CSARGTGTEAFF.

The chain couples TRBV6-5 to TRBJ1-6; 9 positions match TRBD1. This CDR3 spans 17 amino acids. V lost 6 bases to trimming and J lost 5 bases; unmatched junction nucleotides: 11. Germline CDR1 and CDR2: MNHEY and SVGAGI. The CDR3 nucleotides read TGTGCCAGCAGCCCCGGGACAGGGAAAAGGGATAATTCACCCCTCCACTTT. Amino acids: CASSPGTGKRDNSPLHF.

There are a few counts of this clonotype. The chain is built from TRBV7-2 and TRBJ2-1; 12 nucleotides align to TRBD2. Germline-derived CDR1 and CDR2 are SGHTA and FQGNSA. J was trimmed by 14 bases and V by 5 bases; bases with no gene match: 10. This CDR3 has 14 residues. In DNA, the CDR3 is TGTGCCAGCAGCACTCGGACTAGCGGGAATAACGAGTTCTTC. Protein: CASSTRTSGNNEFF.

The chain is built from TRBV18 and TRBJ2-3; maybe TRBD1 (6 bases). Germline lookup yields CDR1 KGHSH and CDR2 LQKENI. With 3 bases removed from V and 2 bases from J, the gap between germline ends came to 15 bases. This CDR3 region has 16 residues. In nucleotides, the CDR3 is TGTGCCAGCTCACCTAATCAGGGGCTACCCACAGATACGCAGTATTTT. It yields the protein CASSPNQGLPTDTQYF. Full variable domain (rest looked up from reference TRBV18 and TRBJ2-3): NAGVMQNPRHLVRRRGQEARLRCSPMKGHSHVYWYRQLPEEGLKFMVYLQKENIIDESGMPKERFSAEFPKEGPSILRIQQVVRGDSAAYFCASSPNQGLPTDTQYFGPGTRLTVL.

This clonotype turned up a few times. This rearrangement joins TRBV7-2 to TRBJ2-1, with 16 bases that match TRBD2. The CDR3 totals 16 residues. The germline gives CDR1 SGHTA, CDR2 FQGNSA. V gave up 5 bases and J gave up 9 bases; unmatched junction bases: 7. CDR3 loop: CASSLTGLAGGIEQFF. In DNA form, the CDR3 reads TGTGCCAGCAGCCTGACGGGACTAGCGGGAGGGATTGAGCAGTTCTTC.

This sequence joins TRBV3-1 and TRBJ2-7; 11 nucleotides agree with TRBD2. The germline CDR1 and CDR2 sequences are LGHDT and YNNKEL (reference sequence). The V segment lost 4 bases and the J segment 3 bases; nucleotides outside the gene matches: 2. The CDR3 consists of 14 residues. The DNA of the CDR3 is TGTGCCAGCAGCCGGGGACTAGCGGACTACGAGCAGTACTTC. Its protein product is CASSRGLADYEQYF.